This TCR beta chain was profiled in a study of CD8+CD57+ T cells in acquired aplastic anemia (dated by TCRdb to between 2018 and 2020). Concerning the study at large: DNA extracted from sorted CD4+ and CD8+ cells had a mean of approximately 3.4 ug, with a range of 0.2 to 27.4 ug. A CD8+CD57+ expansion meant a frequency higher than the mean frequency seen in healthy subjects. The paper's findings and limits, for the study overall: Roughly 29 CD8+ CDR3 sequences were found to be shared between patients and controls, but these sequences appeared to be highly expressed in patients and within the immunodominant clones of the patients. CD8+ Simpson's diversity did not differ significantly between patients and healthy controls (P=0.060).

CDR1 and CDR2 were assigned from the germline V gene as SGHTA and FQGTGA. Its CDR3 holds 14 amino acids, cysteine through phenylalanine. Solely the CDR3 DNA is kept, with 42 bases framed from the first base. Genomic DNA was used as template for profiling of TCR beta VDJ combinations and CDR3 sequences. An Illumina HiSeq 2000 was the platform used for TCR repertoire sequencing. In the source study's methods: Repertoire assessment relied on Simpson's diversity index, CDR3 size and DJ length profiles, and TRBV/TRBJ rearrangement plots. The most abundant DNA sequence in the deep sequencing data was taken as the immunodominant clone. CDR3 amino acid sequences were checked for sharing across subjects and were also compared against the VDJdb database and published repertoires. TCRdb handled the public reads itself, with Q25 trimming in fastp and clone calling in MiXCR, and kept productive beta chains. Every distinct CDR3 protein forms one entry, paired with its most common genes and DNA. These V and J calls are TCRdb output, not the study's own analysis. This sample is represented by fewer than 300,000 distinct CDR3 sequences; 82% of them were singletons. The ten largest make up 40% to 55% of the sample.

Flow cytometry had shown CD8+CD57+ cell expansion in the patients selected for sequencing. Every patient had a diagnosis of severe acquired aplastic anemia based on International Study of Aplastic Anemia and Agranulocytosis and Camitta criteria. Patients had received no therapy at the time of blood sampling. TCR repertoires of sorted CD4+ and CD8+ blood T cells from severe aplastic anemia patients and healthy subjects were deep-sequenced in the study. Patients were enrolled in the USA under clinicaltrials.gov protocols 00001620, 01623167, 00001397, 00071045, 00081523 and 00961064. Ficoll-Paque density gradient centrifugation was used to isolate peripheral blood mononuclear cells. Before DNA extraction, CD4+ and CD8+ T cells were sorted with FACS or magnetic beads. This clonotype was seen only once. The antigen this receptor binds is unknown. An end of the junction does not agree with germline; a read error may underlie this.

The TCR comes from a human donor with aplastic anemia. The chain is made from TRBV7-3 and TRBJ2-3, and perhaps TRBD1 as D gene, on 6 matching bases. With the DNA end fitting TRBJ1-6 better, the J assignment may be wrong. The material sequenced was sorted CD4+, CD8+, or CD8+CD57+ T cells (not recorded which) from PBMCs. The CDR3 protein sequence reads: CASSLGGCNSTLHF. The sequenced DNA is TGTGCCAGCAGCTTGGGGGGCTGTAATTCAACCCTCCACTTT.